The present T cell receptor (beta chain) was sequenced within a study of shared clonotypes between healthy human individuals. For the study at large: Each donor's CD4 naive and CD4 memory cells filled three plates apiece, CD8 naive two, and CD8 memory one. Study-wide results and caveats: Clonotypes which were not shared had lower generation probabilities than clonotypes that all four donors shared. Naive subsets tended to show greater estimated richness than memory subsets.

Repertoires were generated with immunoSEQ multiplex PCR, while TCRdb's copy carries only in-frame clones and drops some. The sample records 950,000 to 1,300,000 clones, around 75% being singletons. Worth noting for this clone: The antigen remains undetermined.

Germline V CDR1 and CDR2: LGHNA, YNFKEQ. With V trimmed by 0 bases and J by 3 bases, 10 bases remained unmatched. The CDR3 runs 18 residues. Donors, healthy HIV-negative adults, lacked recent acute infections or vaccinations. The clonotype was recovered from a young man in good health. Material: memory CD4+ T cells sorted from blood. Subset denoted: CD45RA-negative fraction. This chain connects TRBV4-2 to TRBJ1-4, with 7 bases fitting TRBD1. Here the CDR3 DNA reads TGTGCCAGCAGCCAAGACCCACGAGGGCAGGGGGCTAATGAAAAACTGTTTTTT. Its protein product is CASSQDPRGQGANEKLFF.